The rows below give T cell receptor beta chains drawn from one sample of a study of glioma-infiltrating T cells. TCRdb analysed the multiplex PCR reads with MiXCR anew, one entry per CDR3 protein. Here the sample spans 110,000 or so distinct CDR3 sequences, less than 30% being singletons. Sequences were obtained from glioma tissue, nonneoplastic brain tissue, or PBMCs (not recorded which). The source is a human donor with low-grade glioma or glioblastoma, undergoing nonglioma brain surgery, or in good health (not recorded which). CDR3s include the opening cysteine and the closing phenylalanine or tryptophan. The D gene is left open where the match is weak. Only part of the rows carry a size: once, few, many, or a class if the clone is expanded.

NA | medium-sized | TRBJ2-5 | TRBV6-1 | TGTGCCAGCACTCGGCGGAGAGGGCAAGAGACCCAGTACTTC | CASTRRRGQETQYF
NA | NA | TRBJ1-2 | TRBV7-2 | TGTGCCAGCAGCCCCAGGGCAGGGACGGGGAGGAGCTACACCTTC | CASSPRAGTGRSYTF
NA | many | TRBJ1-5 | TRBV20-1 | TGCAGTGCTGCTGGGCCCAATCAGCCCCAGCATTTT | CSAAGPNQPQHF
NA | many | TRBJ1-2 | TRBV27 | TGTGCCAGCAGTTCGGACAGACGAGATGGCTACACCTTC | CASSSDRRDGYTF
NA | NA | TRBJ2-6 | TRBV27 | TGTGCCAGCAGTCTCCGACAGGCGAGCTCTAAGGCCAACGTCCTGACTTTC | CASSLRQASSKANVLTF
NA | many | TRBJ2-3 | TRBV28 | TGTGCCAGCAGTTTTGGGGACTTCACAGATACGCAGTATTTT | CASSFGDFTDTQYF
TRBD1 | many | TRBJ2-7 | TRBV7-9 | TGTGCCAGCAGCCGTATACAGGGGACCCACGAGCAGTACTTC | CASSRIQGTHEQYF
TRBD1 | many | TRBJ1-6 | TRBV7-2 | TGTGCCAGCAGCCCTAACTACCAGACAGGGGGTTCACCCCTCCACTTT | CASSPNYQTGGSPLHF
TRBD2 | many | TRBJ2-7 | TRBV7-2 | TGTGCCAGCAGCTTAGCCCGGTCTAGCGGGAGTGGCGAGCAGTACTTC | CASSLARSSGSGEQYF
TRBD1 | NA | TRBJ1-1 | TRBV5-4 | TGTGCCAGCAGCTTCGGGGACAGGTGGAACACTGAAGCTTTCTTT | CASSFGDRWNTEAFF
NA | many | TRBJ2-3 | TRBV6-6 | TGTGCCAGCAGTTACTCGGTTAGCACAGATACGCAGTATTTT | CASSYSVSTDTQYF
NA | NA | TRBJ2-6 | TRBV5-5 | TGCGCCAGCAGCTTCGCGGGTGCAGGGGCCAACGTCCTGACTTTC | CASSFAGAGANVLTF
NA | many | TRBJ1-5 | TRBV28 | TGTGCCAGCAGTACACAGGTTGAGCCCCAGCATTTT | CASSTQVEPQHF
NA | NA | TRBJ2-3 | TRBV12-3/TRBV12-4 | TGTGCCAGCAGTTTATGGGCAGAGGGACTTACCACAGATACGCAGTATTTT | CASSLWAEGLTTDTQYF
NA | many | TRBJ1-6 | TRBV7-9 | TGTGCCAGCAGCTTAGTGGGGGGTAATTCACCCCTCCACTTT | CASSLVGGNSPLHF
NA | many | TRBJ2-7 | TRBV24-1 | TGTGCCACCGCCCCGGACTTCGACCCCGACAAGCAGTACTTC | CATAPDFDPDKQYF
TRBD2 | many | TRBJ2-1 | TRBV27 | TGTGCCAGCAGTTTTAGCGGGAGGGCCTTCTTACCCAACAATGAGCAGTTCTTC | CASSFSGRAFLPNNEQFF
TRBD2 | many | TRBJ2-1 | TRBV18 | TGTGCCAGCTCACCCGTCGGGGGGGGTGTCTACAATGAGCAGTTCTTC | CASSPVGGGVYNEQFF
NA | many | TRBJ2-5 | TRBV18 | TGTGCCAGCAGTCGAGAGACCCAGTACTTC | CASSRETQYF
TRBD2 | NA | TRBJ2-1 | TRBV29-1 | TGCAGCGTTGGCGGGAGAAATTCCTACAATGAGCAGTTCTTC | CSVGGRNSYNEQFF
NA | NA | TRBJ2-7 | TRBV6-1 | TGTGCCAGTTTCCTGGATGCAGAGCAGTACTTC | CASFLDAEQYF
NA | many | TRBJ2-5 | TRBV29-1 | TGCAGCGTTGTGCCGGCGTCAGCTACCCAAGAGACCCAGTACTTC | CSVVPASATQETQYF
NA | NA | TRBJ1-5 | TRBV30 | TGTGCCTGGAGTTCGAGCAGGGATTGGCCCCAGCATTTT | CAWSSSRDWPQHF
NA | many | TRBJ1-1 | TRBV7-8 | TGTGCCAGCAGCCCGCAGAAAGTAGAGGAAGCTTTCTTT | CASSPQKVEEAFF
NA | many | TRBJ2-7 | TRBV6-2/TRBV6-3 | TGTGCCAGCAGTTACTCGGCTAGCTACGAGCAGTACTTC | CASSYSASYEQYF
NA | many | TRBJ1-1 | TRBV27 | TGTGCCAGCAGTTTAGGGGGTTCAACTGAAGCTTTCTTT | CASSLGGSTEAFF
NA | many | TRBJ1-1 | TRBV4-3 | TGCGCCAGCAGCCAAGATCTTGAGGGTTGGAACACTGAAGCTTTCTTT | CASSQDLEGWNTEAFF
TRBD2 | many | TRBJ2-3 | TRBV4-2 | TGTGCCAGCAGCCAAGAAAGGACTAGCGGGGGGGCGAGAGATACGCAGTATTTT | CASSQERTSGGARDTQYF
NA | many | TRBJ1-5 | TRBV12-3/TRBV12-4 | TGTGCCAGCAGTAAGAATCAGCCCCAGCATTTT | CASSKNQPQHF
NA | many | TRBJ2-7 | TRBV10-1 | TGCGCCAGCAGTGACACGTACGAGCAGTACTTC | CASSDTYEQYF
NA | NA | TRBJ1-2 | TRBV20-1 | TGCAGTGCGTCAGTTAGACGGCCCGGTGGCTACACCTTC | CSASVRRPGGYTF
TRBD2 | many | TRBJ2-4 | TRBV7-3 | TGTGCCAGCAGCTCGTGGGGGGGGACCAAAAACATTCAGTACTTC | CASSSWGGTKNIQYF
NA | NA | TRBJ2-7 | TRBV7-9 | TGTGCCAGCAGCCCCACGGGACGCTCCTACGAGCAGTACTTC | CASSPTGRSYEQYF
TRBD2 | many | TRBJ2-3 | TRBV29-1 | TGCAGCGTTAACGCGGGAGTCACAGATACGCAGTATTTT | CSVNAGVTDTQYF
TRBD1 | many | TRBJ2-7 | TRBV28 | TGTGCCAGCAGTTCCCTCGCGGACAGGAAAGCCTACGAGCAGTACTTC | CASSSLADRKAYEQYF
TRBD2 | NA | TRBJ2-5 | TRBV6-2/TRBV6-3 | TGTGCTAGCAGCCCCGCTCACTGGACTAGCCAAGAGACCCAGTACTTC | CASSPAHWTSQETQYF
NA | many | TRBJ2-7 | TRBV20-1 | TGCAGTACAACAGGTACCTACGAGCAGTACTTC | CSTTGTYEQYF
NA | many | TRBJ1-2 | TRBV28 | TGTGCCAGCAGTTTATGGGCAGTGGATGGCTACACCTTC | CASSLWAVDGYTF
NA | NA | TRBJ2-3 | TRBV4-3 | TGCGCCAGCAGCCAAGAAATCCCGCGGACTAGCACAGATACGCAGTATTTT | CASSQEIPRTSTDTQYF
NA | many | TRBJ2-5 | TRBV25-1 | TGTGCCAGCAGTGAATTAAACAGGGCAGAGACCCAGTACTTC | CASSELNRAETQYF
NA | many | TRBJ2-1 | TRBV10-3 | TGTGCCATCAGTGAGTTCCAACAATTCAATGAGCAGTTCTTC | CAISEFQQFNEQFF
NA | many | TRBJ2-3 | TRBV15 | TGTGCCACCACTGCCGGGCCCCGCCATACGCAGTATTTT | CATTAGPRHTQYF
TRBD1 | NA | TRBJ2-7 | TRBV3-1 | TGTGCCAGCAGCCAAGTTGAGGGGACAGAGGTCTACGAGCAGTACTTC | CASSQVEGTEVYEQYF
NA | NA | TRBJ1-1 | TRBV6-6 | TGTGCCAGCAGTTACTCGGGGGGAACCACTGAAGCTTTCTTT | CASSYSGGTTEAFF
NA | few | TRBJ2-1 | TRBV19 | TGTGCCAGTAGTGTAGACAGGTCAGGGAATTACAATGAGCAGTTCTTC | CASSVDRSGNYNEQFF
NA | many | TRBJ1-1 | TRBV10-2 | TGCGCCAGCAGTCCGTCGGTGAACACTGAAGCTTTCTTT | CASSPSVNTEAFF
NA | NA | TRBJ2-1 | TRBV6-1 | TGTGCCAGCAGATTCGGGCCCTACAATGAGCAGTTCTTC | CASRFGPYNEQFF
NA | few | TRBJ2-7 | TRBV4-2 | TGTGCCAGCAGCCAAGATTTCGGGTACGAGCAGTACTTC | CASSQDFGYEQYF
TRBD2 | many | TRBJ2-7 | TRBV20-1 | TGCAGTGCCCTCGGTAGGAGCGGGGGCCTCTCCTACGAGCAGTACTTC | CSALGRSGGLSYEQYF
TRBD2 | once | TRBJ2-3 | TRBV10-1 | TGCGCCAGCAGCGATACTAGCGGCACAGATACGCAGTGTTTT | CASSDTSGTDTQCF
NA | NA | TRBJ2-5 | TRBV19 | TGTGCCACTTCCCGCCAAGGGGGGACCCAGTACTTC | CATSRQGGTQYF
NA | many | TRBJ1-1 | TRBV20-1 | TGCAGTGCTAGAGGTCTTGCGGGTTCCGGACAGACTGAAGCTTTCTTT | CSARGLAGSGQTEAFF
NA | many | TRBJ2-5 | TRBV5-1 | TGCGCCAGCAGCTTGAGAAGCACTAGAGAGACCCAGTACTTC | CASSLRSTRETQYF
NA | many | TRBJ1-1 | TRBV20-1 | TGCAGTGCGATGGTTCTGAACACTGAAGCTTTCTTT | CSAMVLNTEAFF
NA | many | TRBJ2-3 | TRBV7-2 | TGTGCCAGCAGCCCGCGGGGAGCAACAGATACGCAGTATTTT | CASSPRGATDTQYF